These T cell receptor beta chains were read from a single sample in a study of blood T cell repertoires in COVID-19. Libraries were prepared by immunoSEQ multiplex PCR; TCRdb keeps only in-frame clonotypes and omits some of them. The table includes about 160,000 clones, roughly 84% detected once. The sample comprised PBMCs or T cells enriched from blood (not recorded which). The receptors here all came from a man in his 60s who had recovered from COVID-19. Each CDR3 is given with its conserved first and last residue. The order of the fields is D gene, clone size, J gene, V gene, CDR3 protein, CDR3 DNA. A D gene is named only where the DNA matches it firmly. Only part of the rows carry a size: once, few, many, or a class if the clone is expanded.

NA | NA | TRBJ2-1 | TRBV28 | CASSRPRARQFF | TGTGCCAGCAGCCGGCCGAGGGCTAGGCAGTTCTTC
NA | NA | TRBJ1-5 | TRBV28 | CASSFTSGEEPQHF | TGTGCCAGCAGTTTTACTTCGGGGGAAGAGCCCCAGCATTTT
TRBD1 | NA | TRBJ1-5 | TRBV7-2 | CASRPDRDQPQHF | TGTGCCAGCAGACCAGACAGGGATCAGCCCCAGCATTTT
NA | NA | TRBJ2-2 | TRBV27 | CASRPGQNTGELFF | TGTGCCAGCAGGCCGGGACAGAACACCGGGGAGCTGTTTTTT
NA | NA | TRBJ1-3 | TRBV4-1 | CASSRASSRQGRNTIYF | TGCGCCAGCAGCCGCGCCTCTTCCAGGCAGGGGCGAAACACCATATATTTT
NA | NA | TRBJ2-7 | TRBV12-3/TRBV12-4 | CASSFLREQYF | TGTGCCAGCAGTTTCCTACGGGAGCAGTACTTC
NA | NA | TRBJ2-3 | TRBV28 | CASSVTRGGNTDTQYF | TGTGCCAGCAGCGTAACGAGGGGGGGAAACACAGATACGCAGTATTTT
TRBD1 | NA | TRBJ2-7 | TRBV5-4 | CASRRDRVADEQYF | TGTGCCAGCAGGAGGGACAGGGTAGCCGACGAGCAGTACTTC
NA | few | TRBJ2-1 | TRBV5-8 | CASRPLGVDYGEQFF | TGTGCCAGCAGACCCCTAGGAGTGGACTACGGTGAGCAGTTCTTC
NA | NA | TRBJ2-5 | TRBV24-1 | CATSRQPGETQYF | TGTGCCACCAGTAGACAGCCAGGGGAGACCCAGTACTTC
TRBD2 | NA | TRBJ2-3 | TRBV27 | CASSLVAGGGTDTQYF | TGTGCCAGCAGTTTGGTAGCGGGAGGAGGCACAGATACGCAGTATTTT
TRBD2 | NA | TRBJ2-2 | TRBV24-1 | CATSDTSGRRTGELFF | TGTGCCACCAGTGATACTAGCGGGAGAAGGACCGGGGAGCTGTTTTTT
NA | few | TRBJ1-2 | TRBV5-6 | CASSFAPLTGGYTF | TGTGCCAGCAGCTTCGCACCCCTCACCGGTGGCTACACCTTC
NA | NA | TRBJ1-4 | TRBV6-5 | CASRLETQGRELFF | TGTGCCAGCAGACTAGAGACCCAGGGGAGGGAACTGTTTTTT
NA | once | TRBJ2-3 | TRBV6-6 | CASSHLARTDTQYF | TGTGCCAGCAGTCACCTAGCGAGGACAGATACGCAGTATTTT